These 11 T cell receptor beta chains were sequenced from one sample in a study of T cell changes during pregnancy in multiple sclerosis. Assay used: immunoSEQ multiplex PCR; TCRdb lists only in-frame clones, some missing. This table has approximately 87,000 clones, just over 90% appearing once. The starting material was CD4+ T cells from peripheral blood mononuclear cells, obtained in the second trimester of pregnancy. All receptors come from a female donor with multiple sclerosis, enrolled in a pregnancy study.

In DNA, the CDR3 is TGTGCCAGCAGCTTGGTAGATAGAGATGAAGAGACCCAGTACTTC. Translated, it gives CASSLVDRDEETQYF. This sequence joins TRBV5-8 and TRBJ2-5; D gene ambiguous. The CDR3 consists of 15 residues. Trimming stripped 0 bases from V and 3 bases from J, with 12 bases between. The germline V gene has CDR1 SGHTS and CDR2 YDEGEE. Using reference TRBV5-8 and TRBJ2-5 for the parts outside the CDR3, the full variable domain is EAGVTQSPTHLIKTRGQQATLRCSPISGHTSVYWYQQALGLGLQFLLWYDEGEERNRGNFPPRFSGRQFPNYSSELNVNALELEDSALYLCASSLVDRDEETQYFGPGTRLLVL.

This clone was recorded only once. For the CDR3, the DNA is TGCGCCAGCAGCTTGGCATCTGAAGCTTTCTTT. Translated: CASSLASEAFF. The rearrangement uses TRBV5-1 and TRBJ1-1; D not certain. Looked up from germline, CDR1 is SGHRS and CDR2 is YFSETQ. V dropped 0 bases and J dropped 6 bases, with 3 bases sitting between them. This CDR3 has 11 residues.

This clone was picked up one time. The chain combines TRBV18 with TRBJ2-7; unclear D gene. V shed 3 bases and J shed 2 bases, with 8 bases lying between them. The CDR3 totals 13 residues. CDR1 and CDR2 (germline): KGHSH, LQKENI. The CDR3 here is CASSPYSTYEQYF. The CDR3 DNA is TGTGCCAGCTCACCTTACAGTACCTACGAGCAGTACTTC.

The gene calls are TRBV19 and TRBJ1-1, with TRBD1 as a possible D gene (6 bases). The CDR3 contains 15 residues. Germline V gene lookup returns CDR1 LNHDA and CDR2 SQIVND (reference sequence). The germline V and J ends were trimmed by 2 bases and 0 bases, with 10 bases remaining between them. The CDR3 loop reads CASSIPQGMNTEAFF. The CDR3, as DNA: TGTGCCAGTAGTATACCCCAGGGGATGAACACTGAAGCTTTCTTT.

This sequence joins TRBV7-2 and TRBJ1-1, with unresolved D. Trimming took off 1 base at V and 1 base at J, with 7 bases between the two ends. Germline-derived CDR1 and CDR2 are SGHTA and FQGNSA. The CDR3 covers 14 residues. For the CDR3, the DNA is TGTGCCAGCAGCTTAGACTCAAGGAACACTGAAGCTTTCTTT. Encoded protein: CASSLDSRNTEAFF. Together with reference TRBV7-2 and TRBJ1-1, the CDR3 gives the full variable domain: GAGVSQSPSNKVTEKGKDVELRCDPISGHTALYWYRQSLGQGLEFLIYFQGNSAPDKSGLPSDRFSAERTGGSVSTLTIQRTQQEDSAVYLCASSLDSRNTEAFFGQGTRLTVV.

The chain couples TRBV21-1 to TRBJ2-5; TRBD1, the D gene given by the table, was not confirmed from the DNA. TRBV21-1 counts as a pseudogene. CDR3 length: 18 amino acids. The CDR3 nucleotides read TGTGCCAGCAGCACGCAGAGGAAGAAAGACAGCCTACCCACCCCCCAGTACTTC. This encodes CASSTQRKKDSLPTPQYF.

This sequence joins TRBV11-2 and TRBJ2-5; 10 nucleotides match TRBD2. The CDR3 extends over 14 amino acids. Trimming removed 4 bases from V and 3 bases from J; junction bases left unmatched: 2. The germline CDR1 and CDR2 sequences are SGHAT and FQNNGV. The CDR3 is CASSSTSGKETQYF. CDR3 in DNA: TGTGCCAGCAGCTCCACTAGCGGGAAAGAGACCCAGTACTTC.

In this sample, this clone turned up once. V is TRBV7-6 and J is TRBJ2-3; TRBD1 might be the D (5 bases). V lost 1 base to trimming and J lost 7 bases, with 12 bases between them. Germline lookup yields CDR1 SGHVS and CDR2 FNYEAQ. This CDR3 contains 14 residues. CDR3 residues: CASSLEGAANTQYF. CDR3 nucleotides: TGTGCCAGCAGCTTAGAAGGGGCGGCGAATACGCAGTATTTT.

V is TRBV19 and J is TRBJ2-3; 9 bases match TRBD2. V lost 1 base, J lost 1 base, and 3 bases stayed unmatched. The length of the CDR3 is 16 residues. Germline V lookup: CDR1 LNHDA, CDR2 SQIVND (reference sequence). CDR3 nucleotide sequence: TGTGCCAGTAGTATAGGAGCTAGCGGGGGCACAGATACGCAGTATTTT. It encodes CASSIGASGGTDTQYF.

This clone appeared once. V and J are TRBV2 and TRBJ1-5, with TRBD1 as a possible D gene (5 bases). Between the trimmed V and J ends, which lost 6 bases and 0 bases, there was a span of 18 bases. The CDR3 runs 17 residues. Germline CDR1 is SNHLY and CDR2 is FYNNEI. The CDR3 loop is CASRGLQEIYSNQPQHF. The CDR3 region has the DNA TGTGCCAGCAGGGGATTACAGGAAATTTATAGCAATCAGCCCCAGCATTTT.

The chain uses TRBV5-1 and TRBJ1-1; 7 bases align to TRBD1. The CDR3 is 15 amino acids. The V segment lost 4 bases and the J segment 1 base; nucleotides outside the gene matches: 7. CDR1 and CDR2 from the germline V gene are SGHRS and YFSETQ. The CDR3 nucleotides read TGCGCCAGCAGCGAAGCAGGGGGAGGGAACACTGAAGCTTTCTTT. Protein sequence: CASSEAGGGNTEAFF.